This T cell receptor (beta chain) was found in a study of cytomegalovirus exposure and HLA in healthy donors. The study's findings and limits: The investigators catalogued some 150 TCR beta chains as cytomegalovirus-associated.

In the PCR, 60 Vbeta and 13 Jbeta primers were used. The assay was immunoSEQ multiplex PCR, and TCRdb's table has in-frame clones only and misses some. This repertoire shows around 190,000 clones, around nine tenths found once; its top ten account for roughly 0.33%. The CDR3 length is 11 residues. In germline, CDR1 is SQVTM, CDR2 ANQGSEA. In this sample, this clone turned up once. Its antigen remains unknown. The clonotype was recovered from a woman aged 25 to 39 in good health and CMV-seronegative. The chain couples TRBV29-1 to TRBJ1-1; D call uncertain. The sample consisted of PBMCs. For the CDR3, the DNA is TGCAGTGATTTCAGGAAAACTGAAGCTTTCTTT. Translation: CSDFRKTEAFF.